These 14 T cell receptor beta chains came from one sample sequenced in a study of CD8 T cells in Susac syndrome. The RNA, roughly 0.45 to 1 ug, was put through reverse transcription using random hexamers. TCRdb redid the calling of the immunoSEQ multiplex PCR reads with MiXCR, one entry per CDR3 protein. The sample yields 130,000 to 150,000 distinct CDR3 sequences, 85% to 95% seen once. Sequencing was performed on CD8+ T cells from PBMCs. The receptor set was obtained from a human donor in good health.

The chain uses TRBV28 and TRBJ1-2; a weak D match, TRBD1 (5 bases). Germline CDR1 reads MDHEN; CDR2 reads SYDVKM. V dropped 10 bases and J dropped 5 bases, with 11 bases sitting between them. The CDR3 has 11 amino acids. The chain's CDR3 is CAIRTPYGYTF. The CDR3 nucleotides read TGTGCCATCCGGACACCTTATGGCTACACCTTC.

In DNA, the CDR3 is TGCAGCGTTTTAACTGGTCGGGAGACCCAGTACTTC. It is translated as CSVLTGRETQYF. The chain has TRBV29-1 and TRBJ2-5; D unresolved. Germline assignment: CDR1 SQVTM and CDR2 ANQGSEA. Trimming removed 5 bases at V and 5 bases at J, with 12 bases between. The CDR3 totals 12 residues.

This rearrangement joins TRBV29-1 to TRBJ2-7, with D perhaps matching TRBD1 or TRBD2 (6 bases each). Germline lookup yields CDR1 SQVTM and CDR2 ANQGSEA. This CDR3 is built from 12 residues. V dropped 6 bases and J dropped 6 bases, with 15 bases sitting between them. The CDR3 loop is CSVLDRRGEQYF. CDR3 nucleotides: TGCAGCGTACTCGACAGGCGGGGCGAGCAGTACTTC.

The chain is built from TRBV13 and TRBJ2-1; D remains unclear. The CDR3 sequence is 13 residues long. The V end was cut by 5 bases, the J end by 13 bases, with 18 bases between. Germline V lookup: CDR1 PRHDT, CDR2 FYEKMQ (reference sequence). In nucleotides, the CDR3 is TGTGCCAGCAGCCAATACACAGAGGAGACACAGTTCTTC. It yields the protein CASSQYTEETQFF.

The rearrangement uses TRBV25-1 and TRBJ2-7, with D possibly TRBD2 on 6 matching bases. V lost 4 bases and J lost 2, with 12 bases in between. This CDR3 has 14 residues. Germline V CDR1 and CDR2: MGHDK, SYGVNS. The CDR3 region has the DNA TGTGCCAGCAGTGTAAGTCGCGGGGCCTACGAGCAGTACTTC. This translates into CASSVSRGAYEQYF.

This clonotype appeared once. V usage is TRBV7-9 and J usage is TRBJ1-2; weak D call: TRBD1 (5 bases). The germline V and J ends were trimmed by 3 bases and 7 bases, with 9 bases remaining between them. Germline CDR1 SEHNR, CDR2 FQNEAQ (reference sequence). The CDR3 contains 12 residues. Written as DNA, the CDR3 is TGTGCCAGCAGCTTGGGGGACGGTGGCTACACCTTC. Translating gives CASSLGDGGYTF.

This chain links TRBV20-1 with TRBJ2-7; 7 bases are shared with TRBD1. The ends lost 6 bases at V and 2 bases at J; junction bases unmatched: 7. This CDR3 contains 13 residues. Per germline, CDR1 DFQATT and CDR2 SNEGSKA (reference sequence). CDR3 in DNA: TGCAGTGCCCTGACAGGGTGGACCTACGAGCAGTACTTC. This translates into CSALTGWTYEQYF.

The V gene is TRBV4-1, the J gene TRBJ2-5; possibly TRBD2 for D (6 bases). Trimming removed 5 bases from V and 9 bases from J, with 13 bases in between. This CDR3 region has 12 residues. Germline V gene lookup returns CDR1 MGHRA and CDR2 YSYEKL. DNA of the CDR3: TGCGCCAGCAGCGGCGGGGACTTGGCCCAGTACTTC. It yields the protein CASSGGDLAQYF.

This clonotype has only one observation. The CDR3 here is CASSEISGANVLTF. The CDR3 region has the DNA TGTGCCAGCAGCGAGATCTCTGGGGCCAACGTCCTGACTTTC. The chain is built from TRBV7-9 and TRBJ2-6; D uncertain. The CDR3 is made up of 14 amino acids. CDR1 SEHNR and CDR2 FQNEAQ come from the germline V gene (reference sequence). Between the trimmed V and J ends, which lost 5 bases and 0 bases, there was a span of 5 bases.

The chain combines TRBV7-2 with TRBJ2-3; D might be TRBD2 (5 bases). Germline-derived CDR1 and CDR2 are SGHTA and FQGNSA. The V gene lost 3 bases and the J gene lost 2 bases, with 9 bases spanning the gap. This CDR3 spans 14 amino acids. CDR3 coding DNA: TGTGCCAGCAGCTTTGAGCGGTCCACAGATACGCAGTATTTT. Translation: CASSFERSTDTQYF.

The CDR3 bases are TGTGCCAGCAGCTTAGGCCCTTACAGGGACAATGAGCAGTTCTTC. It codes for CASSLGPYRDNEQFF. The chain is built from TRBV7-9 and TRBJ2-1, with D possibly TRBD1 on 6 matching bases. Germline CDR1 SEHNR, CDR2 FQNEAQ (reference sequence). The CDR3 runs to 15 residues. V was pared by 1 base and J by 5 bases, with 12 bases between.

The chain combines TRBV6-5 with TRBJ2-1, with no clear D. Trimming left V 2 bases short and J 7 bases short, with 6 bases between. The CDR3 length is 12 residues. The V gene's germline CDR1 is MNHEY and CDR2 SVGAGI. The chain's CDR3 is CASSYGENEQFF. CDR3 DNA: TGTGCCAGCAGTTACGGTGAGAATGAGCAGTTCTTC.

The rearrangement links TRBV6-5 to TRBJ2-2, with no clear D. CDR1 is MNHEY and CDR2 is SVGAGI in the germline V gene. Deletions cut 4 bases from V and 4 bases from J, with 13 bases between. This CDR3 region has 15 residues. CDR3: CASSSKTESTGELFF. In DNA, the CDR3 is TGTGCCAGCAGTTCCAAGACGGAGTCCACCGGGGAGCTGTTTTTT.

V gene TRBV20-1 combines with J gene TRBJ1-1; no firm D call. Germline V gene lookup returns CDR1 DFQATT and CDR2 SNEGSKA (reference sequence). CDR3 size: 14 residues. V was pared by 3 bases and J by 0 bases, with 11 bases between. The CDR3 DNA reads TGCAGTGCTAGGTCTAGTGGGGTGAACACTGAAGCTTTCTTT. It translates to CSARSSGVNTEAFF.